The 15 T cell receptor beta chains below all came from one sample that was sequenced in a study of blood T cell repertoires in COVID-19. Produced via immunoSEQ multiplex PCR; TCRdb's table is partial and in-frame only. The data contain around 300,000 clones, around 86% of them singletons. The sequenced material came from peripheral blood. Every receptor here comes from a woman in her 40s who had recovered from COVID-19.

The rearrangement uses TRBV5-4 and TRBJ1-1; no firm D call. Germline CDR1 is SGHNT and CDR2 is YYREEE (reference sequence). The CDR3 runs to 15 residues. The germline V and J ends were trimmed by 1 base and 0 bases, with 10 bases remaining between them. The CDR3 protein is CASSLSPGVNTEAFF. The CDR3 nucleotides read TGTGCCAGCAGCTTGTCGCCCGGGGTGAACACTGAAGCTTTCTTT.

V is TRBV5-1 and J is TRBJ2-3, with D tentatively TRBD2 (5 bases). In germline, CDR1 is SGHRS, CDR2 YFSETQ. Between the trimmed V and J ends, which lost 0 bases and 0 bases, there was a span of 8 bases. The CDR3 loop spans 15 amino acids. CDR3 nucleotide sequence: TGCGCCAGCAGCTTGGCCGACTATAGCACAGATACGCAGTATTTT. Translation gives CASSLADYSTDTQYF.

V usage is TRBV10-3 and J usage is TRBJ1-4, with D maybe TRBD1 (5 bases). Trimming cost V 0 bases and J 5 bases, with 7 bases left between them. The germline V gene has CDR1 ENHRY and CDR2 SYGVKD. The CDR3 has 14 amino acids. This CDR3 reads CAISESGPNEKLFF. CDR3 DNA sequence: TGTGCCATCAGTGAGTCGGGGCCAAATGAAAAACTGTTTTTT.

The chain is built from TRBV6-5 and TRBJ1-4; tentatively, D is TRBD1 (5 bases). Trimming cost V 5 bases and J 3 bases, with 10 bases left between them. The CDR3 totals 14 residues. Germline V gene data show CDR1 as MNHEY and CDR2 as SVGAGI. DNA for the CDR3: TGTGCCAGCAGTCTACAGGTGGCTAATGAAAAACTGTTTTTT. Amino acids: CASSLQVANEKLFF.

J is TRBJ2-3 and V is TRBV10-3, with 11 nucleotides matching TRBD2. This CDR3 comprises 19 residues. The trim removed 4 bases at V and 2 bases at J, leaving 14 bases unmatched. Germline V gene data show CDR1 as ENHRY and CDR2 as SYGVKD. In DNA, the CDR3 is TGTGCCATCAGTGTAACTATAGCGGGAGGGCCCGTTTCCACAGATACGCAGTATTTT. It encodes CAISVTIAGGPVSTDTQYF.

The V gene is TRBV7-6, the J gene TRBJ2-6; D might be TRBD1 (6 bases). Germline CDR1 is SGHVS and CDR2 is FNYEAQ. Between the trimmed V and J ends, which lost 1 base and 1 base, there was a span of 14 bases. This CDR3 contains 18 residues. DNA of the CDR3: TGTGCCAGCAGCTTAGGTGGGGGCACGGCATCTGGGGCCAACGTCCTGACTTTC. Its translation is CASSLGGGTASGANVLTF.

V usage is TRBV5-1 and J usage is TRBJ2-1, with 14 bases identical to TRBD2. Unmatched junction bases numbered 4, after V lost 0 bases and J lost 8 bases. The germline CDR1 and CDR2 sequences are SGHRS and YFSETQ. The CDR3 loop spans 16 amino acids. The CDR3 DNA reads TGCGCCAGCAGCTTGGGGGGGACTAGCGGGAGCGATGAGCAGTTCTTC. Its translation is CASSLGGTSGSDEQFF.

The chain is built from TRBV2 and TRBJ2-5; 7 nucleotides agree with TRBD2. The V segment lost 7 bases and the J segment 4 bases; nucleotides outside the gene matches: 9. Germline CDR1 SNHLY, CDR2 FYNNEI. This CDR3 spans 14 amino acids. The CDR3 loop is CASTASGITETQYF. CDR3 bases: TGTGCCAGCACCGCTAGCGGAATCACAGAGACCCAGTACTTC.

This clone was found a few times. V gene TRBV4-1 combines with J gene TRBJ1-1; D is unresolved. This CDR3 contains 17 residues. Trimming left V 1 base short and J 3 bases short, with 18 bases between. Germline V gene data show CDR1 as MGHRA and CDR2 as YSYEKL. The chain's CDR3 is CASSQGEGRLRDTEAFF. The DNA of the CDR3 is TGCGCCAGCAGCCAAGGGGAGGGTAGACTTAGGGACACTGAAGCTTTCTTT.

The sample holds one count of this clone. The rearrangement links TRBV19 to TRBJ2-7; D possibly corresponds to TRBD2 (7 bases). CDR1 and CDR2 (germline): LNHDA, SQIVND (reference sequence). Trimming removed 3 bases from V and 4 bases from J, with 16 bases in between. There are 15 residues in the CDR3. The CDR3 loop reads CASSIRGAVVYEQYF. CDR3 in DNA: TGTGCCAGTAGTATTCGGGGGGCAGTAGTTTACGAGCAGTACTTC.

The chain carries TRBV27 and TRBJ2-3, with TRBD1 identical over 11 bases. The CDR3 consists of 17 residues. The V gene end was trimmed by 2 bases and the J gene end by 4 bases; junction bases not matched to a gene: 8. Germline V gene lookup returns CDR1 MNHEY and CDR2 SMNVEV (reference sequence). The CDR3 DNA reads TGTGCCAGCAGTTTAAAGTTTTGGGACAGGGGGTCAGATACGCAGTATTTT. It codes for CASSLKFWDRGSDTQYF.

This chain links TRBV19 with TRBJ1-1; D perhaps matches TRBD1 (6 bases). This CDR3 is built from 13 residues. Germline values: CDR1 LNHDA, CDR2 SQIVND (reference sequence). The V end was cut by 7 bases, the J end by 6 bases, with 15 bases between. Here the CDR3 DNA reads TGTGCCAGTAATCAGGGGCGGGTGGCTGAAGCTTTCTTT. It encodes CASNQGRVAEAFF.

The rearrangement uses TRBV5-4 and TRBJ2-3; tentatively, D is TRBD2 (7 bases). Trimming shortened V by 0 bases and J by 3 bases, and 11 bases separated the two germline ends. CDR1 is SGHNT and CDR2 is YYREEE in the germline V gene (reference sequence). The CDR3 loop spans 15 amino acids. This chain's CDR3 is CASSLGGGGTDTQYF. In nucleotides, the CDR3 is TGTGCCAGCAGCTTGGGGGGGGGCGGGACAGATACGCAGTATTTT.

This clone was picked up a small number of times. The chain has TRBV6-4 and TRBJ2-3; 12 bases fit TRBD2. Germline values: CDR1 MRHNA, CDR2 SNTAGT. The CDR3 covers 16 residues. With 0 bases clipped from V and 3 bases from J, the junction kept 1 base outside the gene matches. The CDR3: CASSDSGTSGTDTQYF. CDR3 in DNA: TGTGCCAGCAGTGACTCGGGGACTAGCGGGACAGATACGCAGTATTTT.

The chain uses TRBV5-1 and TRBJ1-1; 9 bases map to TRBD1. This CDR3 spans 12 amino acids. The V segment lost 4 bases and the J segment 9 bases; nucleotides outside the gene matches: 4. Germline V gives CDR1 SGHRS, CDR2 YFSETQ. The CDR3 here is CASSAGQGQAFF. The DNA for the CDR3 is TGCGCCAGCAGCGCCGGACAGGGGCAAGCTTTCTTT.